This T cell receptor beta chain was documented in a study of blood T cell repertoires in COVID-19. Study background: COVID-19 samples from acute and convalescent phases originated in the United States, Italy and Spain. PBMCs, B-cell-depleted T cells, or T cells provided the cDNA or gDNA that made up the material.

Trimming cost V 5 bases and J 4 bases; bases outside gene matches: 6. CDR1 is SGHTA, CDR2 FQGNSA, per germline. The CDR3 extends over 15 amino acids. Per the study methods: How many nucleated cells were present was estimated from reference gene primer amplification. Profiling relied on immunoSEQ multiplex PCR, and the TCRdb table lists in-frame clones only, not all of them. For V, J and clone size, that table is used; D and trimming come from the DNA. The sample has tens of thousands of clones; 80% to 85% are singletons. The origin of this receptor is a man aged 55-75 years with active COVID-19. The chain combines TRBV7-2 with TRBJ2-1; TRBD1 agrees at 9 bases. The material sequenced was peripheral blood. CDR3 in amino acids: CASSPRTGAYNEQFF. The DNA for the CDR3 is TGTGCCAGCAGCCCCAGGACAGGGGCTTACAATGAGCAGTTCTTC.